The clone carrying this T cell receptor (beta chain) was counted between two and nine times. The data are from a study of blood T cells in healthy people across ages. The use of a sample-barcoded 5' primer and a J-beta primer mix characterized a second PCR of about 7 to 12 cycles. One entry per CDR3 protein results from TCRdb running MiXCR on the 5' RACE reads. This table holds 1.5 million to 2 million distinct CDR3 sequences, roughly a third found once. Per germline, CDR1 DFQATT and CDR2 SNEGSKA (reference sequence). V lost 1 base, J lost 2 bases, and 8 bases stayed unmatched. There are 15 residues in the CDR3.

Sequencing was done on a sample of blood. The TCR comes from a young woman in good health. V is TRBV20-1 and J is TRBJ2-7; 7 bases agree with TRBD2. The CDR3 DNA follows: TGCAGTGCTAGAGTGGGAGGGACTCCAACCTACGAGCAGTACTTC. Protein: CSARVGGTPTYEQYF.